The clone carrying this TCR beta chain was counted at least ten times. Its cognate antigen is unknown. At one of its ends the junction is not consistent with the germline gene, which may arise from a read error. Disease duration was under 3 months in the ophthalmopathy patients, who also had a Clinical Activity Score of at least 3 and a NOSPECS grade of at least 4. Fresh peripheral blood, about 10 ml of it, supplied the PBMCs. The investigators amplified TCR beta CDR3 regions from RNA transcripts. The HTBI primer set served for first-round RT-PCR of the TCR CDR3. Via MiXCR, TCRdb re-called the multiplex PCR reads, giving one row per CDR3 protein. This sample has about 400,000 distinct CDR3 sequences, with about 15% found just once. The sample belongs to a study of T cells in Graves' hyperthyroidism and ophthalmopathy. General observations from the study: The model forecast ophthalmopathy, anticipating it by a median approximately 6.2 months before onset.

In germline, CDR1 is SSHAT, CDR2 FNYEAQ (reference sequence). The CDR3 is made up of 14 amino acids. The chain carries TRBV7-7 and TRBJ2-5; tentative D call: TRBD1 (6 bases). The sequenced sample consisted of blood. The clonotype originates from a woman in her 30s with Graves' ophthalmopathy. Written as DNA, the CDR3 is TGTGCTAGCAGCCCCGGGACAACCCAAGAGACCCAGTACTTC. Amino acid sequence: CASSPGTTQETQYF.